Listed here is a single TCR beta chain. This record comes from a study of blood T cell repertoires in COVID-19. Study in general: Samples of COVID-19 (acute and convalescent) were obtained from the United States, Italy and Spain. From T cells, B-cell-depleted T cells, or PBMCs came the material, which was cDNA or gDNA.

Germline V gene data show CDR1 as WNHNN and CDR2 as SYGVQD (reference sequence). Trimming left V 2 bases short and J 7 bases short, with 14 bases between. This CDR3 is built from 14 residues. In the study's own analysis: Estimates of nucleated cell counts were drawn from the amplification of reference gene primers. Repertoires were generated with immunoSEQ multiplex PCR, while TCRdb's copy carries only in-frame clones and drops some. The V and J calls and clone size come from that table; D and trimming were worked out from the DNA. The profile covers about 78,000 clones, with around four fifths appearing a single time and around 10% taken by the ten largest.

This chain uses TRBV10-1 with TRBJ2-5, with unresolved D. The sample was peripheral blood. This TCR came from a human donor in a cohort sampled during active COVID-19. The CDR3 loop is CASSENRRSGTQYF. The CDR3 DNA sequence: TGCGCCAGCAGTGAGAATCGCAGGTCCGGGACCCAGTACTTC.